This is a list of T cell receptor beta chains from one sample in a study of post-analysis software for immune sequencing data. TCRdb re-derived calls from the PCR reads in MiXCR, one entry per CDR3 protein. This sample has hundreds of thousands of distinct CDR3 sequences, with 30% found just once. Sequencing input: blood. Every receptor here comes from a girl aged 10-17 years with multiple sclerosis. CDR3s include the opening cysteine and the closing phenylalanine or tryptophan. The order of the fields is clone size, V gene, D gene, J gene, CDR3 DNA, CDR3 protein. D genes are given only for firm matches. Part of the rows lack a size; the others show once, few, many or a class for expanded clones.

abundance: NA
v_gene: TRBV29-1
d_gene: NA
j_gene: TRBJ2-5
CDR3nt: TGCAGCGTGGGGGGTCTCCAAGAGACCCAGTACTTC
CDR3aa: CSVGGLQETQYF

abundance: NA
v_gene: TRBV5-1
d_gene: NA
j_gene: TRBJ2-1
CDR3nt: TGCGCCAGCAGCTTGGTGAGGGGGGGCTCCTACAATGAGCAGTTCTTC
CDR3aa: CASSLVRGGSYNEQFF

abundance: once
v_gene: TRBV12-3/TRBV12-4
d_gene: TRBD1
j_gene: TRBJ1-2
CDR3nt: TGTGCCAGCAGCCCTGGCCCCCGACAGGGGAACTATGGCTGCACCTTC
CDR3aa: CASSPGPRQGNYGCTF

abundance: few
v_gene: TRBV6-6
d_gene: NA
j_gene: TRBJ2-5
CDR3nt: TGTGCCAGCAGTTACTCGAGTGAGGGAGCAGGAGAGACCCAGTACTTC
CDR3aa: CASSYSSEGAGETQYF

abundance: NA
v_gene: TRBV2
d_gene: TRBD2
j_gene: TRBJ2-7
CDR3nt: TGTGCCAGCAGAGACCTCACTAGCGCGGGCTCCTACGAGCAGTACTTC
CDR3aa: CASRDLTSAGSYEQYF

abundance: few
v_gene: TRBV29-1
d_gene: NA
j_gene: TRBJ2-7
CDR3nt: TGCAGCGTCCCCATGGGAAGCTCCTACGAGCAGTACTTC
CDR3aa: CSVPMGSSYEQYF

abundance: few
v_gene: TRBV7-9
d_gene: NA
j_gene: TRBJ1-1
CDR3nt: TGTGCCAGCACCCCGCCCCAAGACGGTTTCATGAACACTGAAGCTTTCTTT
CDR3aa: CASTPPQDGFMNTEAFF

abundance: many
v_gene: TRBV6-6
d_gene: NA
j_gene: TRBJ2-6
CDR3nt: TGTGCCAGCAGTTACCGGCGCTCTGGGGCCAACGTCCTGACTTTC
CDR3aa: CASSYRRSGANVLTF

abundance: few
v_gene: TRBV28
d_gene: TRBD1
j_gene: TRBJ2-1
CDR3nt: TGTGCCAGCCAGGGACAGACCAATGAGCAGTTCTTC
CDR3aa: CASQGQTNEQFF

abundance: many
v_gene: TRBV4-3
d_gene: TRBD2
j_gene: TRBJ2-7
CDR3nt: TGCGCCAGCAGCCAGGGGACTAGCGGGGGCGACGAGCAGTACTTC
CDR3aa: CASSQGTSGGDEQYF

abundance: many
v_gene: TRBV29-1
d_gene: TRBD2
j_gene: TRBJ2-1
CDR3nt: TGCAGCGTTTTTTCTAGCGGCCACAATGAGCAGTTCTTC
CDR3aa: CSVFSSGHNEQFF

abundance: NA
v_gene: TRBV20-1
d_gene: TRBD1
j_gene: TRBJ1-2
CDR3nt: TGCAGTGCCGCGAAGGACAGGGAGGGTTATGGCTACACCTTC
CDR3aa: CSAAKDREGYGYTF

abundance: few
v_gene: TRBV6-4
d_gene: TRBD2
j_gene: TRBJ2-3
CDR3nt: TGTGCCAGCAGTGACTCGTCGCGGGAGGGGGGGGATACGCAGTATTTT
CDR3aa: CASSDSSREGGDTQYF

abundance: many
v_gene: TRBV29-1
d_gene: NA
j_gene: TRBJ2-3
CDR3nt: TGCAGCGTCCCGGACTGGGGGGATACGCAGTATTTT
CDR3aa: CSVPDWGDTQYF

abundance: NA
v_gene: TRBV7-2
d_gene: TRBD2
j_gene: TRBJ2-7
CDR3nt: TGTGCCAGCAGCTTGTTGTCGGGAGGGGCCTACGAGCAGTACTTC
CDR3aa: CASSLLSGGAYEQYF

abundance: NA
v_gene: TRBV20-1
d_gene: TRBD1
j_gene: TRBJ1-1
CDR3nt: TGCAGTGCTAGACGGCAGGGGGCCACTGAAGCTTTCTTT
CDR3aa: CSARRQGATEAFF

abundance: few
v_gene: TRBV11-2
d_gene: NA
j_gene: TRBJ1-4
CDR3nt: TGTGCCAGCAGGAACCCGGGACGGAGATCAACTAATGAAAAACTGTTTTTT
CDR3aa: CASRNPGRRSTNEKLFF

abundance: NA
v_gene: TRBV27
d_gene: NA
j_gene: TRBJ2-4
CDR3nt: TGTGCCAGCTGTTCGGGGCCAGGGAAAAACATTCAGTACTTC
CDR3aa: CASCSGPGKNIQYF

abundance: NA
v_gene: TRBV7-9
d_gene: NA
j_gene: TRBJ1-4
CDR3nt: TGTGCCAGCAGCTTAGAGCATCGTGAAAAACTGTTTTTT
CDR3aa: CASSLEHREKLFF

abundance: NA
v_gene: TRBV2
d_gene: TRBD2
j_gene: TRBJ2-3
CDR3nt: TGTGCCAGCTCCCTAGCGGTCGTCGGGGATACGCAGTATTTT
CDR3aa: CASSLAVVGDTQYF

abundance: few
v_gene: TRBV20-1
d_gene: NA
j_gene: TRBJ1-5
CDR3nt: TGCAGTGCTAGAGTTCCGGGGGTTAGCAATCAGCCCCAGCATTTT
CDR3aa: CSARVPGVSNQPQHF

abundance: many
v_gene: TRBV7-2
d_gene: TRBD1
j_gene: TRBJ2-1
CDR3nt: TGTGCCAGCAGCTCACAGGGGGTTGCGGATGAGCAGTTCTTC
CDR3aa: CASSSQGVADEQFF

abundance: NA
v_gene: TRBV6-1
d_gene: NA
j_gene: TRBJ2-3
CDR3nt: TGTGCCAGCAGTGACGGGGCGGAATGGGATACGCAGTATTTT
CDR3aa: CASSDGAEWDTQYF

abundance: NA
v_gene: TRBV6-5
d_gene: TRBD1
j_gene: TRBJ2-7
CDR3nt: TGTGCCAGCAGTTTCACGGGACAGGGAGGGTTCCCCTACGAGCAGTACTTC
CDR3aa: CASSFTGQGGFPYEQYF

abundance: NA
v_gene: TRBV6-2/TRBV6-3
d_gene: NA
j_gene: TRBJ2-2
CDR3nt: TGTGCCAGCAGTCGAACTCCCGGGGAGCTGTTTTTT
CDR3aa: CASSRTPGELFF

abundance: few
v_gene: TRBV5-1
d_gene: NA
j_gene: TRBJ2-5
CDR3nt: TGCGCCAGCAGCCTAGGGACCACAATTCAAGAGACCCAGTACTTC
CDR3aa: CASSLGTTIQETQYF

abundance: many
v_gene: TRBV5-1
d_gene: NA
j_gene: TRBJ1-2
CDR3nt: TGCGCCAGCAGCCAACCCTCTGTCTATGGCTACACCTTC
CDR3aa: CASSQPSVYGYTF

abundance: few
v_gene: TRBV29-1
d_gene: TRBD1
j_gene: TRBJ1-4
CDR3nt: TGCAGCGTTAATATCAGGGGGTTTGGTGAAAAACTGTTTTTT
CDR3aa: CSVNIRGFGEKLFF

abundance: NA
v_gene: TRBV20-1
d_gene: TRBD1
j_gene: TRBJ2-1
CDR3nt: TGCAGTGCTAGATTAGCGGGACAGGGGGCCTACAATGAGCAGTTCTTC
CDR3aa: CSARLAGQGAYNEQFF

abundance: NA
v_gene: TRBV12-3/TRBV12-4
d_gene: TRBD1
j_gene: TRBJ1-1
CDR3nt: TGTGCCAGCAGAGACAGGGTCAGGAGCACTGAAGCTTTCTTT
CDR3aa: CASRDRVRSTEAFF

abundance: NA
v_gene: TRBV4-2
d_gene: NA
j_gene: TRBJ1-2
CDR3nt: TGTGCCAGCAGCCAATCCGGACTAGCTAGTGGCTACACCTTC
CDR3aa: CASSQSGLASGYTF

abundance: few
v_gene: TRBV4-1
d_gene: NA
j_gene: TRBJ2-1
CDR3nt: TGCGCCAGCAGCCCCCGCGTGGGCCCCTACAATGAGCAGTTCTTC
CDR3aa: CASSPRVGPYNEQFF

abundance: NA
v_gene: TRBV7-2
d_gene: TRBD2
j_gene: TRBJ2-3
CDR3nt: TGTGCCAGCAGCTCCTACTGGCGGGAGTTAGGGGATACGCAGTATTTT
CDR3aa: CASSSYWRELGDTQYF

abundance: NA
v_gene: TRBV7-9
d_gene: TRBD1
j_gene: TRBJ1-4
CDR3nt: TGTGCCAGCACTGTACAGGGGAATGAAAAACTGTTTTTT
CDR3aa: CASTVQGNEKLFF

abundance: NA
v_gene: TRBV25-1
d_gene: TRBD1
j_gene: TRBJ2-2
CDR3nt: TGTGCCAGCAGTGATCTCGGGACAGCAGGTCGAGTCACCGGGGAGCTGTTTTTT
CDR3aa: CASSDLGTAGRVTGELFF

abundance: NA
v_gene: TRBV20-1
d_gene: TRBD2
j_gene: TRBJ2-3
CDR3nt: TGCAGTGCAAGGCACGGCGGGGGGGGAGGGCCGGGCACAGATACGCAGTATTTT
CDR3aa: CSARHGGGGGPGTDTQYF

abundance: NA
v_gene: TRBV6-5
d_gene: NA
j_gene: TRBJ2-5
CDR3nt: TGTGCCAGCAGTCCCCGCCGGGACGGACAAGAGACCCAGTACTTC
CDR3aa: CASSPRRDGQETQYF

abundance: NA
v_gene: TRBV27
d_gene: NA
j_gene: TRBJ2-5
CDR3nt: TGTGCCAGCAGGGAAACGGGCTCAGTCTCGGGGGAGACCCAGTACTTC
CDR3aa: CASRETGSVSGETQYF

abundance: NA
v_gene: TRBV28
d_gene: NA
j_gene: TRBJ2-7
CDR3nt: TGTGCCAGCAGGTCCTTTTCTATGGCCTACGAGCAGTACTTC
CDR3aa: CASRSFSMAYEQYF

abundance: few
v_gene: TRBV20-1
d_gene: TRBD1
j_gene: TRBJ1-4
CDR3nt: TGCAGTGCCCCAAACCCGGGACAGGGAGATGAAAAACTGTTTTTT
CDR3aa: CSAPNPGQGDEKLFF

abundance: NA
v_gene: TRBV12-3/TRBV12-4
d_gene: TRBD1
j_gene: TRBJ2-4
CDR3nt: TGTGCCAGTAGTATGGGACAGGACATTCAGTACTTC
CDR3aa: CASSMGQDIQYF

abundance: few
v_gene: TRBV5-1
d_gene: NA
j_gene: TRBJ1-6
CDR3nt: TGCGCCAGCAGCTTGGACGGACAGCCGAATTCACCCCTCCACTTT
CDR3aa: CASSLDGQPNSPLHF